The rows below give T cell receptor beta chains drawn from one sample of a study of T cells expressing NK-cell markers. TCRdb reprocessed the 5' RACE reads, keeping one entry per CDR3 protein, no DNA. The sample totals around 470,000 distinct CDR3 sequences; its top ten clones hold 1.4% to 1.5%. The sequencing sample was made of blood T cells: a sorted CD56 or NKG2C T cell subset, CD4+ or CD8+ T cells, or bulk PBMC T cells (not recorded which). Every receptor here comes from a woman aged 45-59 years in good health. Each CDR3 is given with its conserved first and last residue.

CASSLESQGGGYTF	TRBJ1-2	TRBV7-9
CATSRGGVQFF	TRBJ2-1	TRBV15
CASSPIFPDRVASTDTQYF	TRBJ2-3	TRBV7-9
CSAKLIGRGSYNEQFF	TRBJ2-1	TRBV20-1
CASSATGGLNIQYF	TRBJ2-4	TRBV5-6
CATSTERERETQYF	TRBJ2-5	TRBV24-1
CASSQEGTGVQGEQFF	TRBJ2-1	TRBV4-1
CASTKLHTDTQYF	TRBJ2-3	TRBV11-3
CASSLDGGSWGLFF	TRBJ1-4	TRBV5-1
CSAFDEQGHTQYF	TRBJ2-3	TRBV20-1
CAYIRRGSYEQYF	TRBJ2-7	TRBV30
CASSQGMAVMNTEAFF	TRBJ1-1	TRBV4-1
CAISGGRSYGYTF	TRBJ1-2	TRBV10-3
CASSTGTGARNQPQHF	TRBJ1-5	TRBV3-1
CSAAEGGHRSSYNEQFF	TRBJ2-1	TRBV20-1
CASSQGEGSAFF	TRBJ1-1	TRBV3-1
CASSSGDRWREKLFF	TRBJ1-4	TRBV5-1
CASSLGVGGRGTEAFF	TRBJ1-1	TRBV5-1
CAISRLVGLRYPDTQYF	TRBJ2-3	TRBV10-3
CSARGTLGTSAYEQYF	TRBJ2-7	TRBV20-1
CASSPLVSGVGANVLTF	TRBJ2-6	TRBV14
CASVRQPFMNTEAFF	TRBJ1-1	TRBV5-1
CASSFRQGAANYGYTF	TRBJ1-2	TRBV5-6
CASVEGLFNEQFF	TRBJ2-1	TRBV7-9
CASSVLEGFSNQPQHF	TRBJ1-5	TRBV28
CASTRLAGASTNTGELFF	TRBJ2-2	TRBV5-1
CASKRLAGGGEQFF	TRBJ2-1	TRBV19
CASSDGTGAAKNIQYF	TRBJ2-4	TRBV5-8
CASGANILVRTYNEQFF	TRBJ2-1	TRBV12-5
CASSSRGRTNSNQPQHF	TRBJ1-5	TRBV12-3/TRBV12-4
CASSLVPSGSYNEQFF	TRBJ2-1	TRBV5-1
CSARVSRTTGELFF	TRBJ2-2	TRBV20-1
CASSSGLLAGGPSSYNEQFF	TRBJ2-1	TRBV5-1
CASSEDLAASTDTQYF	TRBJ2-3	TRBV2
CASRDGGYYTQYF	TRBJ2-3	TRBV12-3/TRBV12-4
CASSLPKYRDPITGDTQYF	TRBJ2-3	TRBV7-9
CASTPRRQPSTDTQYF	TRBJ2-3	TRBV12-3/TRBV12-4
CASSPRERYEQYF	TRBJ2-7	TRBV18
CAISEEGGTTYEQYF	TRBJ2-7	TRBV10-3
CAWSVLVTGGRSLSGANVLTF	TRBJ2-6	TRBV30
CSVGPWGRNTGELFF	TRBJ2-2	TRBV29-1
CASSTPTHKTEAFF	TRBJ1-1	TRBV28
CASSQDLQGSSWDTEAFF	TRBJ1-1	TRBV3-1
CASSLARAGGLDEQFF	TRBJ2-1	TRBV5-1